The 28 T cell receptor beta chains reported below all come from one sample, sequenced in a study of OX40 agonist ivuxolimab in advanced cancers. The method was immunoSEQ multiplex PCR; TCRdb's version includes in-frame clones alone and lacks a portion of them. The data show 20,000 or so clones, 80% to 90% seen once. The sample was CD4+ or CD8+ T cells sorted from blood, taken in a trial of the OX40 agonist ivuxolimab. These receptors were taken from an adult with an advanced solid tumor such as melanoma, head and neck, liver or kidney cancer.

The chain carries TRBV5-6 and TRBJ2-5, with D maybe TRBD2 (7 bases). V was trimmed by 3 bases and J by 4 bases, leaving 22 bases between them. The CDR3 totals 17 residues. Germline CDR1 SGHDT, CDR2 YYEEEE. The CDR3 nucleotides are TGTGCCAGCAGCTCCACCCCCACTAGAGGGGGGGGAGAGACCCAGTACTTC. Its translation: CASSSTPTRGGGETQYF.

Worth noting for this clone: The sample holds other DNA sequences that translate to the same CDR3. The V gene is TRBV29-1, the J gene TRBJ2-2; D might be TRBD1 or TRBD2, each matching 6 bases. Trimming stripped 3 bases from V and 6 bases from J, with 8 bases between. Germline V gives CDR1 SQVTM, CDR2 ANQGSEA. The CDR3 spans 12 residues. CDR3 in amino acids: CSVDRGAGELFF. As DNA, the CDR3 is TGCAGCGTTGATAGGGGGGCCGGGGAGCTGTTTTTT.

V usage is TRBV27 and J usage is TRBJ2-2; TRBD1 or TRBD2 may be the D gene (5 bases each). Trimming cost V 2 bases and J 7 bases, with 11 bases left between them. This CDR3 spans 14 amino acids. Germline V gene data show CDR1 as MNHEY and CDR2 as SMNVEV (reference sequence). In nucleotides, the CDR3 is TGTGCCAGCAGTTTACAAGGGGCGGGCGGGGAGCTGTTTTTT. Translating gives CASSLQGAGGELFF.

J is TRBJ2-7 and V is TRBV9, with a weak D call TRBD1 (6 bases). Germline V gives CDR1 SGDLS, CDR2 YYNGEE. This CDR3 contains 17 residues. Between the trimmed V and J ends, which lost 3 bases and 0 bases, there was a span of 19 bases. CDR3 in DNA: TGTGCCAGCAGCGCCCGCCCACAGGGACCGAGCTCCTACGAGCAGTACTTC. Translation gives CASSARPQGPSSYEQYF. Using reference TRBV9 and TRBJ2-7 for the parts outside the CDR3, the full variable domain is DSGVTQTPKHLITATGQRVTLRCSPRSGDLSVYWYQQSLDQGLQFLIQYYNGEERAKGNILERFSAQQFPDLHSELNLSSLELGDSALYFCASSARPQGPSSYEQYFGPGTRLTVT.

The CDR3: CASSESGRHTGELFF. CDR3 bases: TGTGCCAGCAGTGAGAGCGGGAGACACACCGGGGAGCTGTTTTTT. The chain uses TRBV2 and TRBJ2-2; TRBD2 matches 8 bases. CDR3 size: 15 residues. Germline CDR1 SNHLY, CDR2 FYNNEI. V was clipped by 3 bases and J by 3 bases; unmatched bases: 3.

This clone was detected only once. This chain joins TRBV5-1 and TRBJ2-5, with TRBD2 matching 7 bases. The DNA matches TRBJ2-7 better at its end, which makes the J call doubtful. The CDR3 has 16 amino acids. CDR1 is SGHRS and CDR2 is YFSETQ in the germline V gene. DNA for the CDR3: TGCGCCAGCAGCTTGCTTCTAGCGGCTCTCTCCTACGAGCAGTACTTC. Translated: CASSLLLAALSYEQYF.

This chain connects TRBV2 to TRBJ2-3; a possible D gene is TRBD2 (5 bases). The CDR3 covers 13 residues. Trimming cost V 3 bases and J 7 bases, with 11 bases left between them. Germline V lookup: CDR1 SNHLY, CDR2 FYNNEI. CDR3 nucleotide sequence: TGTGCCAGCAGTGATGAGGGTTCAAATACGCAGTATTTT. Amino acid sequence: CASSDEGSNTQYF.

The CDR3 sequence: CASTSLRLHYNEQFF. As DNA, the CDR3 is TGTGCCAGCACCAGCCTCCGCCTCCACTACAATGAGCAGTTCTTC. The chain is built from TRBV28 and TRBJ2-1; no firm D call. Trimming shortened V by 7 bases and J by 3 bases, and 16 bases separated the two germline ends. Germline CDR1 MDHEN, CDR2 SYDVKM. The CDR3 loop spans 15 amino acids.

A single count supports this clone. V usage is TRBV5-1 and J usage is TRBJ1-2, with a tentative D call TRBD1 (5 bases). CDR1 SGHRS and CDR2 YFSETQ come from the germline V gene. Trimming pared 0 bases from V and 6 bases from J, leaving 18 bases between. This CDR3 is built from 16 residues. In DNA, the CDR3 is TGCGCCAGCAGCTTGGCCTCGGGACCGCGGGCGGATGGCTACACCTTC. It translates to CASSLASGPRADGYTF.

The chain links TRBV4-1 to TRBJ2-5; perhaps TRBD2 as D (6 bases). This CDR3 region has 16 residues. In germline, CDR1 is MGHRA, CDR2 YSYEKL. V lost 1 base to trimming and J lost 4 bases, with 16 bases between them. The CDR3 here is CASSQVVGRGGETQYF. CDR3 DNA: TGCGCCAGCAGCCAAGTGGTGGGGCGGGGAGGAGAGACCCAGTACTTC.

Judged by abundance, this clone is medium-sized. V gene TRBV6-6 combines with J gene TRBJ2-2; D is tentatively TRBD1 or TRBD2 (5 bases each). Germline V gene lookup returns CDR1 MNHNY and CDR2 SVGAGI (reference sequence). This CDR3 has 14 amino acids. Trimming took 0 bases from V and 8 from J, leaving 10 bases between them. Written as DNA, the CDR3 is TGTGCCAGCAGTTACTCGATGGGGGTGGGGGAGCTGTTTTTT. Encoded protein: CASSYSMGVGELFF.

This chain uses TRBV7-3 with TRBJ2-3, with TRBD1 identical over 9 bases. Trimming removed 5 bases from V and 3 bases from J; junction bases left unmatched: 6. Germline CDR1 is SGHTA and CDR2 is FQGTGA. The CDR3 is made up of 15 amino acids. DNA for the CDR3: TGTGCCAGCAGCGCTAAGGGACAGGGAACAGATACGCAGTATTTT. This translates into CASSAKGQGTDTQYF.

This chain connects TRBV30 to TRBJ2-7; 14 bases align to TRBD2. This CDR3 region has 15 residues. V trimming: 1 base; J trimming: 3 bases; junction bases outside the gene matches: 2. In germline, CDR1 is GTSNPN, CDR2 SVGIG (reference sequence). The CDR3 region has the DNA TGTGCCTGGAGTGCGGGACTAGCGGGAGACTACGAGCAGTACTTC. Amino acid sequence: CAWSAGLAGDYEQYF.

This sequence joins TRBV4-1 and TRBJ2-7; a weak D match, TRBD1 (5 bases). Germline V gives CDR1 MGHRA, CDR2 YSYEKL. V was pared by 2 bases and J by 3 bases, with 8 bases between. The length of the CDR3 is 13 residues. CDR3 loop: CASSQRGFYEQYF. CDR3 nucleotides: TGCGCCAGCAGCCAAAGGGGCTTCTACGAGCAGTACTTC.

The chain couples TRBV7-9 to TRBJ2-7; unclear D gene. With 2 bases removed from V and 2 bases from J, the gap between germline ends came to 4 bases. The CDR3 has 12 amino acids. Germline V gives CDR1 SEHNR, CDR2 FQNEAQ (reference sequence). CDR3 bases: TGTGCCAGCAGCTTAAAGACCTACGAGCAGTACTTC. This encodes CASSLKTYEQYF.

This clone appeared once. The rearrangement uses TRBV12-5 and TRBJ2-3; TRBD2 aligns across 12 bases. V was pared by 1 base and J by 6 bases, with 8 bases of the junction left unmatched. The CDR3 length is 17 residues. The germline V gene has CDR1 LGHNT and CDR2 FRNRAP. The CDR3 loop is CASGLGLAGAPGDTQYF. The CDR3, as DNA: TGTGCTAGTGGTTTGGGACTAGCGGGGGCACCGGGGGATACGCAGTATTTT.

The chain recombines TRBV19 with TRBJ2-7; 12 nucleotides agree with TRBD2. This CDR3 is 15 amino acids long. CDR1 is LNHDA, CDR2 SQIVND, per germline (reference sequence). Trimming took 7 bases from V and 2 from J; bases not matched to a gene: 6. This CDR3 reads CASTPTSGRTYEQYF. The CDR3 nucleotides read TGTGCCAGTACCCCCACTAGCGGGAGGACCTACGAGCAGTACTTC.

This chain joins TRBV4-1 and TRBJ1-5, with a tentative D call TRBD1 (6 bases). Germline CDR1 MGHRA, CDR2 YSYEKL. There are 16 residues in the CDR3. V was pared by 0 bases and J by 6 bases, with 15 bases between. For the CDR3, the DNA is TGCGCCAGCAGCCAAGATCCCGCGGGGGCCGGTCAGCCCCAGCATTTT. As protein: CASSQDPAGAGQPQHF.

The V gene is TRBV4-1, the J gene TRBJ2-5, with D tentatively TRBD1 (5 bases). CDR1 and CDR2 (germline): MGHRA, YSYEKL. V was shortened by 0 bases and J by 2 bases, with 13 bases between the two germline ends. This CDR3 has 16 residues. Here the CDR3 reads CASSQDVGDPQETQYF. CDR3 bases: TGCGCCAGCAGCCAAGATGTAGGGGATCCACAAGAGACCCAGTACTTC.

The rearrangement links TRBV2 to TRBJ1-5; 9 bases line up with TRBD1. The germline V gene has CDR1 SNHLY and CDR2 FYNNEI. V shed 4 bases, J shed 1 base, and the junction held 11 bases outside the gene matches. CDR3 size: 18 residues. CDR3 sequence reads: CASSGLDRGLGSNQPQHF. The CDR3 DNA reads as TGTGCCAGCAGTGGACTAGACAGGGGGTTGGGGAGCAATCAGCCCCAGCATTTT.

The gene calls are TRBV29-1 and TRBJ2-7; the D is unclear. V lost 3 bases and J 4 bases, leaving 13 bases between the germline ends. From germline, CDR1 is SQVTM and CDR2 ANQGSEA. This CDR3 is built from 13 residues. The DNA of the CDR3 is TGCAGCGTTGAGGGATCCCAAGGGTACGAGCAGTACTTC. Translation: CSVEGSQGYEQYF.

The CDR3 DNA sequence: TGCGCCAGCAGCCAAAGGGAGGGGGGTGACGAGCAGTACTTC. Its translation: CASSQREGGDEQYF. The gene calls are TRBV4-1 and TRBJ2-7; D perhaps matches TRBD2 (7 bases). In germline, CDR1 is MGHRA, CDR2 YSYEKL. V lost 2 bases and J lost 5, with 13 bases in between. This CDR3 has 14 residues.

The V call is TRBV19, the J call TRBJ2-1; TRBD2 agrees at 12 bases. Germline values: CDR1 LNHDA, CDR2 SQIVND (reference sequence). The CDR3 has 15 residues. J gave up 5 bases and V 8 bases, and 7 bases lay outside the gene matches. The CDR3 loop is CASAMTSGGNNEQFF. The CDR3 nucleotides are TGTGCCAGTGCAATGACTAGCGGGGGCAACAATGAGCAGTTCTTC.

This rearrangement joins TRBV7-8 to TRBJ2-1; TRBD2 is a possible D gene (6 bases). V dropped 5 bases and J dropped 6 bases, with 8 bases sitting between them. CDR3 length: 12 amino acids. The germline V gene encodes CDR1 SGHVS and CDR2 FQNEAQ. CDR3 bases: TGTGCCAGCAGCCCGGGAGTCAATGAGCAGTTCTTC. Protein: CASSPGVNEQFF. The full variable domain, rest sourced from reference TRBV7-8 and TRBJ2-1, is GAGVSQSPRYKVAKRGQDVALRCDPISGHVSLFWYQQALGQGPEFLTYFQNEAQLDKSGLPSDRFFAERPEGSVSTLKIQRTQQEDSAVYLCASSPGVNEQFFGPGTRLTVL.

This sequence joins TRBV7-2 and TRBJ2-7; the match to TRBD2 covers 13 bases. Germline trimming cut 1 base from V and 7 bases from J; bases unmatched to any gene: 1. CDR1 SGHTA and CDR2 FQGNSA come from the germline V gene. The CDR3 totals 14 residues. The CDR3 region has the DNA TGTGCCAGCAGCTTAGGGACTAGCGGGAGTGAGCAGTACTTC. It yields the protein CASSLGTSGSEQYF. Combining the CDR3 with reference TRBV7-2 and TRBJ2-7 gives the whole variable domain GAGVSQSPSNKVTEKGKDVELRCDPISGHTALYWYRQSLGQGLEFLIYFQGNSAPDKSGLPSDRFSAERTGGSVSTLTIQRTQQEDSAVYLCASSLGTSGSEQYFGPGTRLTVT.

V gene TRBV27 combines with J gene TRBJ2-3; unclear D gene. Trimming took 3 bases from V and 2 from J, leaving 6 bases between them. The germline CDR1 and CDR2 sequences are MNHEY and SMNVEV (reference sequence). The CDR3 has 13 amino acids. The CDR3 region has the DNA TGTGCCAGCAGTTTGGCCAACACAGATACGCAGTATTTT. Its protein is CASSLANTDTQYF.

The chain is built from TRBV2 and TRBJ2-1; TRBD2 aligns across 12 bases. Trimming took 6 bases from V and 9 from J; bases not matched to a gene: 3. The CDR3 length is 13 residues. Germline V gene lookup returns CDR1 SNHLY and CDR2 FYNNEI. CDR3 protein: CASRLAGGVEQFF. The CDR3, as DNA: TGTGCCAGCAGGCTAGCGGGAGGGGTTGAGCAGTTCTTC.

This chain links TRBV28 with TRBJ2-1, with TRBD2 identical over 9 bases. Trimming took 2 bases from V and 5 from J; bases not matched to a gene: 1. The length of the CDR3 is 14 residues. Germline CDR1 and CDR2: MDHEN and SYDVKM. CDR3 DNA sequence: TGTGCCAGCAGTTTACGCGGGAGGGACAATGAGCAGTTCTTC. This gives the protein CASSLRGRDNEQFF.